The source of this TCR beta chain is a study of cytomegalovirus exposure and HLA in healthy donors. For this clone: What it binds is not known.

PCR amplification relied on 60 Vbeta primers (plus 13 Jbeta primers). Using immunoSEQ multiplex PCR, the repertoire was profiled, and TCRdb retains in-frame clones only, with some absent. Its clone listing holds approximately 79,000 clones. General study points: A few chains tied to CMV proved CMV antigen-specific in vitro.

V lost 4 bases, J lost 5 bases, and 8 bases stayed unmatched. Germline values: CDR1 SGDLS, CDR2 YYNGEE. The CDR3 is made up of 15 amino acids. The TCR was taken from a boy aged 5-17 years in good health and CMV-seronegative. The sequenced material came from PBMCs. The J gene is TRBJ2-2, the V gene TRBV9; TRBD2 agrees at 7 bases. The CDR3 DNA follows: TGTGCCAGCAGCAATTGGACTAGACGGACCGGGGAGCTGTTTTTT. Translated: CASSNWTRRTGELFF.